This T cell receptor beta chain was captured in a study of CD8 T cells in ankylosing spondylitis (dated by TCRdb to about 2017). Study-wide context: To find TCR variants linked to disease, the study profiled T cell receptor beta repertoires in ankylosing spondylitis patients and healthy donors. Peripheral blood was sampled, and synovial fluid was also collected from ankylosing spondylitis patients. The full study cohort was made up of about two dozen ankylosing spondylitis patients and more than 90 healthy donors. Points the paper makes about the study in general: The disease-linked clones had a CD8+ phenotype and were found at relatively low frequencies in peripheral blood. According to the report, matched synovial fluid samples from ankylosing spondylitis patients were significantly enriched for the disease-linked clones. Some motif variants had previously been reported in the synovial fluid and blood of reactive arthritis patients, which suggests shared mechanisms of disease initiation. A TCR beta motif made up of several highly homologous amino acid variants appeared to be characteristic of blood from ankylosing spondylitis patients.

The CDR3 measures 15 amino acids from cysteine to phenylalanine. Here the CDR3 DNA is all that survives: 45 bases in frame from base 1. Sequences MDHEN (CDR1) and SYDVKM (CDR2) are obtained from the germline V gene. Ends trimmed: V by 5 bases, J by 2 bases; bases unmatched to a gene: 8. The sequencer was an Illumina HiSeq 2500. Quantitative 5'-RACE with molecular barcodes was the method used to prepare the TCR beta libraries. The source study handled its data this way. A new computational method based on a probabilistic model of VDJ rearrangement was used to identify disease-linked TCR variants. TCRdb handled the public reads itself, with Q25 trimming in fastp and clone calling in MiXCR, and kept productive beta chains. Rows matching on CDR3 protein sequence are summarized as one entry with the most common DNA and genes. The V and J calls follow TCRdb's processing rather than the paper's. The sample table records a few hundred thousand distinct CDR3 sequences; around 20% of these occur just once. The top ten clonotypes cover approximately 14% of the sample.

As for this clonotype: Its antigen specificity is not known. Base quality data are lacking; no much larger clone is found one base away.

This receptor was identified in a male donor with ankylosing spondylitis or in good health (not recorded which). The sample was blood, either unsorted or a sorted T cell fraction (not recorded which). The chain was built from TRBV28 and TRBJ2-5; TRBD1 agrees with 7 junctional bases. The DNA reads TGTGCCAGCAGTCCCGCGTGGGGACAGCAAGAGACCCAGTACTTC. Translation gives CASSPAWGQQETQYF.